The rows below give T cell receptor beta chains drawn from one sample of a study of T cells in Graves' hyperthyroidism and ophthalmopathy. From the multiplex PCR reads, TCRdb called clonotypes with MiXCR, one entry per CDR3 protein. This sample has a few hundred thousand distinct CDR3 sequences, with around 46% found just once. The sequencing sample was made of peripheral blood or thyroid tissue (not recorded which). These TCRs come from a woman aged 18-30 years with Graves' hyperthyroidism. CDR3s include the opening cysteine and the closing phenylalanine or tryptophan. The order of the fields is clone size, CDR3 length, J gene, D gene, V gene, CDR3 DNA, CDR3 protein. D genes are given only for firm matches. A row's size may be missing; if present it is once, few, many or a size class.

many	16	TRBJ2-2	.	TRBV5-1	TGCGCCAGCAGCTTGGCACCGGGAGTGTCTTCCGGGGAGCTGTTTTTT	CASSLAPGVSSGELFF
.	13	TRBJ1-5	.	TRBV20-1	TGCAGTGCGCCGGGACTAGGGGACTACAATGAGCATTTT	CSAPGLGDYNEHF
many	12	TRBJ2-5	.	TRBV2	TGTGCCAGCAGTATGACTGAGCAGACCCAGTACTTC	CASSMTEQTQYF
many	13	TRBJ1-1	.	TRBV5-1	TGTGCCAGCAGCTTGGTGGTGAACACTGAAGCTTTCTTT	CASSLVVNTEAFF
.	15	TRBJ2-5	.	TRBV24-1	TGTGCCACCAGTGATCAGGGGCCCGGGCTTTCGACCCAGTACTTC	CATSDQGPGLSTQYF
many	15	TRBJ2-5	TRBD1	TRBV7-2	TGTGCCAGCAGAAAACAAGGGGGCATACAAGAGACCCAGTACTTC	CASRKQGGIQETQYF
.	15	TRBJ2-2	TRBD2	TRBV7-2	TGTGCCAGCAGCTTAATGAGCGGGAGGGCGGGGGAGCTGTTTTTT	CASSLMSGRAGELFF
few	16	TRBJ2-1	TRBD2	TRBV7-6	TGTGCCAGCAGCTTAGTCTCGACTAGCCGGTACAATGAGCAGTTCTTC	CASSLVSTSRYNEQFF
.	14	TRBJ2-7	.	TRBV4-3	TGCGCCAGCAGCCAAGATGGGGGAGGTTACGAGCAGTACTTC	CASSQDGGGYEQYF
once	17	TRBJ2-7	TRBD2	TRBV5-1	TGCGCCAGCAGCCCCTGGCTAGCGGGAGAGTTGTTCAACGGGCAGTACTTC	CASSPWLAGELFNGQYF
many	15	TRBJ2-6	.	TRBV6-2/TRBV6-3	TGTGCCAGCAGTTACCATTCCTCTGGGGCCAACGTCCTGACTTTC	CASSYHSSGANVLTF
once	12	TRBJ1-1	.	TRBV29-1	TGCAGCTTCTTCGGAGGGGACACTGAAGCTTTCTTT	CSFFGGDTEAFF
.	14	TRBJ1-1	.	TRBV29-1	TGCAGCGTGTGGGGCAAATCGATGAACACTGAAGCTTTCTTT	CSVWGKSMNTEAFF
.	14	TRBJ1-5	TRBD1	TRBV29-1	TGCAGCGTTGGGGGACAGGGGGTGGGGCAGCCCCAGCATTTT	CSVGGQGVGQPQHF
many	16	TRBJ2-7	TRBD2	TRBV5-1	TGCGCCAGCAGCTTGACTAGCGGGAGAGACTTTTCCGAGCAGTACTTC	CASSLTSGRDFSEQYF
.	10	TRBJ1-1	.	TRBV29-1	TGCAGCGTTGGGACAGCCGAAGCTTTCTTT	CSVGTAEAFF
.	17	TRBJ2-3	TRBD2	TRBV7-9	TGTGCCAGCAGCTTAGTAGGACTAGCGGAACCCACAGATACGCAGTATTTT	CASSLVGLAEPTDTQYF
.	15	TRBJ2-5	TRBD1	TRBV11-3	TGTGCCAGCAGTGTGGGACAGGGGGTTCTGGAGACCCAGTACTTC	CASSVGQGVLETQYF
.	18	TRBJ2-5	TRBD1	TRBV7-9	TGTGCCAGCAGCGCTCGCCTCCAGGGGGCGCGATCGTCCGAGACCCAGTACTTC	CASSARLQGARSSETQYF
many	14	TRBJ2-7	.	TRBV20-1	TGCAGTGCTAGTCCGCTAGCGTGGTCCTACGAGCAGTACTTC	CSASPLAWSYEQYF
.	17	TRBJ2-4	TRBD2	TRBV4-3	TGCGCCAGCAGCCAAAGTCGGGTACAAGGGAGGGTTAACATTCAGTACTTC	CASSQSRVQGRVNIQYF
.	15	TRBJ1-5	TRBD1	TRBV29-1	TGCAGCGTTGACTTGGGACAGGGGCTAAATCAGCCCCAGCATTTT	CSVDLGQGLNQPQHF
.	16	TRBJ2-1	.	TRBV6-4	TGTGCCAGCAGTGACCCCGGGGGGCAGAAGTCCAATGAGCAGTTCTTC	CASSDPGGQKSNEQFF
.	17	TRBJ2-6	TRBD1	TRBV12-3/TRBV12-4	TGTGCCAGCTCACCACCGGGACAGGGGTCTGGGGCCAACGTCCTGACTTTC	CASSPPGQGSGANVLTF
many	14	TRBJ1-6	.	TRBV27	TGTGCCAGCAGACTAACAGGGTACAATTCACCCCTCCACTTT	CASRLTGYNSPLHF
many	12	TRBJ1-4	.	TRBV20-1	TGCAGTGCTCTAGGTGGGCGGGAAAAACTGTTTTTT	CSALGGREKLFF
.	15	TRBJ2-3	.	TRBV24-1	TGTGCCACCAGTGATTTGCCGTCGGGCACAGATACGCAGTATTTT	CATSDLPSGTDTQYF
many	14	TRBJ1-2	.	TRBV5-1	TGCGCCAGCAGCTTGGTCGGGCCTAACTATGGCTACACCTTC	CASSLVGPNYGYTF
.	14	TRBJ2-7	TRBD1	TRBV24-1	TGTGCCACCAGTGATCTGGACAGGGAGTACGAGCAGTACTTC	CATSDLDREYEQYF
many	14	TRBJ2-5	TRBD2	TRBV6-5	TGTGCCAGCAGTTACACGACCGGGGGGGAGACCCAGTACTTC	CASSYTTGGETQYF
many	13	TRBJ1-5	.	TRBV7-9	TGTGCCAGCAGCTCCGATAGCAATCAGCCCCAGCATTTT	CASSSDSNQPQHF
many	13	TRBJ1-1	.	TRBV15	TGTGCCACCAGCAGGGACAGTTTCTATGAAGCTTTCTTT	CATSRDSFYEAFF
.	15	TRBJ2-5	TRBD2	TRBV5-8	TGTGCCAGCAGACCGGGACTAGCGGGAGCAGAGACCCAGTACTTC	CASRPGLAGAETQYF
.	18	TRBJ2-3	TRBD2	TRBV20-1	TGCAGTGCTAGAGCCGATCAAGTAAAGCGGGAGCCCACAGATACGCAGTATTTT	CSARADQVKREPTDTQYF
few	17	TRBJ2-1	TRBD2	TRBV7-8	TGTGCCAGCAGAGCACCGCTAGCGGGAGGGCCTCGGGATGAGCAGTTCTTC	CASRAPLAGGPRDEQFF
many	16	TRBJ2-7	TRBD2	TRBV5-1	TGCGCCAGCAGCACGGCGACTAGCGACTACTCCTACGAGCAGTACTTC	CASSTATSDYSYEQYF
.	17	TRBJ2-5	TRBD2	TRBV15	TGTGCCACCAGCCAAGGGGTTAGCGGGAGGGCGGCAGAGACCCAGTACTTC	CATSQGVSGRAAETQYF
many	15	TRBJ1-4	.	TRBV7-9	TGTGCCAGCACCCATCCGGGACTAGGAAATGAAAAACTGTTTTTT	CASTHPGLGNEKLFF